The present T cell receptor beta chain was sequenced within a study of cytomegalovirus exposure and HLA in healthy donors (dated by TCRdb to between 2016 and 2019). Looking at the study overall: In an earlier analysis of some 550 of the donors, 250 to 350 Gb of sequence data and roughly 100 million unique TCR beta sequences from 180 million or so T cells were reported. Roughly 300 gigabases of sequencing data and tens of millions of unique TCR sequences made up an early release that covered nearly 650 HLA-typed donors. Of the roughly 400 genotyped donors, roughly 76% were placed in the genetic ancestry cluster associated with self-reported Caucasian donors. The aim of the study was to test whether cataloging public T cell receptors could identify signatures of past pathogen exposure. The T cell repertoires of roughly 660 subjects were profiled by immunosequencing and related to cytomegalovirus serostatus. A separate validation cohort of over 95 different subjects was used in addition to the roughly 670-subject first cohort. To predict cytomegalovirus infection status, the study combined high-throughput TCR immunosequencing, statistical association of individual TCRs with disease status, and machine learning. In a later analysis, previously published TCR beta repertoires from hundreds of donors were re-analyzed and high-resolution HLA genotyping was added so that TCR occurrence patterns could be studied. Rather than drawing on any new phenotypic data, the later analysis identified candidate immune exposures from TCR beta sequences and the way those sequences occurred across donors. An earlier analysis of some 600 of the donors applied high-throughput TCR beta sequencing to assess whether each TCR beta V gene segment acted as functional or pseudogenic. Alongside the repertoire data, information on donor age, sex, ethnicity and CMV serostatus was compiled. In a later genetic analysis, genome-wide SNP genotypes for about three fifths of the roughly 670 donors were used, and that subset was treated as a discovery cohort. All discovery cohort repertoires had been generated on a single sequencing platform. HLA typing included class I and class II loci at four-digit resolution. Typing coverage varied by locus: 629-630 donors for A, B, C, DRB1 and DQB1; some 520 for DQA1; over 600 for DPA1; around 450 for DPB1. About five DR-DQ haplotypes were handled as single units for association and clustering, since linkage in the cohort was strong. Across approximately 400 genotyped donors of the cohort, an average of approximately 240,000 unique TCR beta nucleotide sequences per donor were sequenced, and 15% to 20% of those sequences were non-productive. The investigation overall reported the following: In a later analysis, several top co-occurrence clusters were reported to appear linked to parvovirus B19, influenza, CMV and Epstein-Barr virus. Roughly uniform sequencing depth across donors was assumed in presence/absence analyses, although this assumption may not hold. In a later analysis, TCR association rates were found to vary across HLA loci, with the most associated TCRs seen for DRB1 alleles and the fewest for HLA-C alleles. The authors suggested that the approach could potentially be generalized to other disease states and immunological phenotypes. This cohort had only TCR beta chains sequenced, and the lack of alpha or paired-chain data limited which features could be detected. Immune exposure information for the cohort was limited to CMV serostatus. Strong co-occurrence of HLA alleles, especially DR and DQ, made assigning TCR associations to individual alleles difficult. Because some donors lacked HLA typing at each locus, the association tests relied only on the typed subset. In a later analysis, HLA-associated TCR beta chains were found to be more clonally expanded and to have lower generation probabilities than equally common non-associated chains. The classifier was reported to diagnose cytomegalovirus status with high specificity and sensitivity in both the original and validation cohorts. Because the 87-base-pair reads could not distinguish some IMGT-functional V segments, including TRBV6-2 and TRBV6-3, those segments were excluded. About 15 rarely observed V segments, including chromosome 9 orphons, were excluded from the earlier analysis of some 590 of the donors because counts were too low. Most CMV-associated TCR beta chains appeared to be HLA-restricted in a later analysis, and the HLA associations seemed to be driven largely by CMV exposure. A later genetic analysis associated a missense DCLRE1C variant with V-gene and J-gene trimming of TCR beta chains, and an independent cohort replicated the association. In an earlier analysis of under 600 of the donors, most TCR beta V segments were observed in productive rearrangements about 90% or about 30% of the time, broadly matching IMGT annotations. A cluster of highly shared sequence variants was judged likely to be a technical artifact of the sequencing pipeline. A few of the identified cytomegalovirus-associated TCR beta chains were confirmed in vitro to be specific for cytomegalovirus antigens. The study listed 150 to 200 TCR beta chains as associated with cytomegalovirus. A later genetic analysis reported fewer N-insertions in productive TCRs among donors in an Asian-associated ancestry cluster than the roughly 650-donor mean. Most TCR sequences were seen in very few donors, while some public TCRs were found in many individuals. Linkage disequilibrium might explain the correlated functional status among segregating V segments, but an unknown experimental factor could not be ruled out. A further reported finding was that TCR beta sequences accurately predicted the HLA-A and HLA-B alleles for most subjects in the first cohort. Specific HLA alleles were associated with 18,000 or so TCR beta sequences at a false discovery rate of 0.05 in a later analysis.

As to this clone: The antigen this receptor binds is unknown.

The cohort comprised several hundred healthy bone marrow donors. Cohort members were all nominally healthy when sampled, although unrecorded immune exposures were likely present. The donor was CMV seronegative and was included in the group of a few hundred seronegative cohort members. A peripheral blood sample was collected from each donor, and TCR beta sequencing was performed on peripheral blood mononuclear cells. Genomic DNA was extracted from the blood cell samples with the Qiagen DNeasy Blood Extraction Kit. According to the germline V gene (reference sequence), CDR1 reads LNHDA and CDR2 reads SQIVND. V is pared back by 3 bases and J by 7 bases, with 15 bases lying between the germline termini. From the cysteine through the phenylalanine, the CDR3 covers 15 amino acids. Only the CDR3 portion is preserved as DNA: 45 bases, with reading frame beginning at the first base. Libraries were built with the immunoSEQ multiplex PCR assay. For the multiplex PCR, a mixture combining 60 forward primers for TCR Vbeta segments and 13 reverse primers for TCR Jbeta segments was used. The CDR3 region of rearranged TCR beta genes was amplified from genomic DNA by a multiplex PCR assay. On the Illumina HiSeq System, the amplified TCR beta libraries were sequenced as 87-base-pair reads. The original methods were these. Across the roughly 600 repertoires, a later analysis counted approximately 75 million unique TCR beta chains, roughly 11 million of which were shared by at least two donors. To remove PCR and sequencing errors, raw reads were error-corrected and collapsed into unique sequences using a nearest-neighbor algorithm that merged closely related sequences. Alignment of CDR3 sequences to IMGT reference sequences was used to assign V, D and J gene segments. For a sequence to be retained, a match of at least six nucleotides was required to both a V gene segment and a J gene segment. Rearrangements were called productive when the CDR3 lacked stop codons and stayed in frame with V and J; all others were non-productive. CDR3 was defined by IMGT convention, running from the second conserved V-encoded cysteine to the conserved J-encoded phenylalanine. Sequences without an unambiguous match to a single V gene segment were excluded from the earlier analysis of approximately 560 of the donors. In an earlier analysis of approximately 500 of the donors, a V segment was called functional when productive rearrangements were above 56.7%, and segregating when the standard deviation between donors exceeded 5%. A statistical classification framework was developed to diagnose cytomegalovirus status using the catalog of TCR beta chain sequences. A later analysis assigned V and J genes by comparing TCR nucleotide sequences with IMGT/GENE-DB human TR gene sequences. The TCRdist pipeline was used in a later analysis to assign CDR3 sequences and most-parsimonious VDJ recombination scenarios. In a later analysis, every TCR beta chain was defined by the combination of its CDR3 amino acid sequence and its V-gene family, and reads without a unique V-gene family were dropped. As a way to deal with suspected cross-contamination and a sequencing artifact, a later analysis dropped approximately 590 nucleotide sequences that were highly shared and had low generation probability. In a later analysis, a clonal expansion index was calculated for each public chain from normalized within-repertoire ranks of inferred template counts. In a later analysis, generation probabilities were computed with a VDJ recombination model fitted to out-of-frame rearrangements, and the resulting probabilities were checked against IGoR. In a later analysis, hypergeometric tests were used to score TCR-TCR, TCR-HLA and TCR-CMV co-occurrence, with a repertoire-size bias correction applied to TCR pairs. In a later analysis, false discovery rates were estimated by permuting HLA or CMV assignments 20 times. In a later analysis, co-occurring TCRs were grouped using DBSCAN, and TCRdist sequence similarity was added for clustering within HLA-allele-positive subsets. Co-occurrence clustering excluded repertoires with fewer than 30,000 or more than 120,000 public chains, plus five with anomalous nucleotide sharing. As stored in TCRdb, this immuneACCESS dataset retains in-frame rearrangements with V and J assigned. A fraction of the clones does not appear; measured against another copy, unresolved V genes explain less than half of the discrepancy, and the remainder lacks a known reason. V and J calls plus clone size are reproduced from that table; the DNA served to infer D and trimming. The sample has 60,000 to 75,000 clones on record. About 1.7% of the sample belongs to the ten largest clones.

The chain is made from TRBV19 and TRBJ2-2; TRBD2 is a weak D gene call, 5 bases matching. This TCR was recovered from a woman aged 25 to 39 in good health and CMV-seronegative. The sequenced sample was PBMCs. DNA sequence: TGTGCCAGTAGTATCCCCACCACTAGTTTCGGGGAGCTGTTTTTT. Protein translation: CASSIPTTSFGELFF.